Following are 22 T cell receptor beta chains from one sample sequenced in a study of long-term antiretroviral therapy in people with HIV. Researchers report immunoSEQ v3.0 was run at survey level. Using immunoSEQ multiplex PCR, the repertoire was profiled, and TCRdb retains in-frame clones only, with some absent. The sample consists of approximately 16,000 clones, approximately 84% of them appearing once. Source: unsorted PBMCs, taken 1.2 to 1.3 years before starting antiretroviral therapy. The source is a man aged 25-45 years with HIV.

The CDR3 loop reads CASSLLGYYGYTF. CDR3 DNA sequence: TGTGCCAGCAGTTTGCTAGGGTACTATGGCTACACCTTC. The rearrangement joins TRBV28 to TRBJ1-2; D gene unclear. The germline gives CDR1 MDHEN, CDR2 SYDVKM. The V and J ends lost 3 bases and 3 bases respectively, with 8 bases between them. The CDR3 extends over 13 amino acids.

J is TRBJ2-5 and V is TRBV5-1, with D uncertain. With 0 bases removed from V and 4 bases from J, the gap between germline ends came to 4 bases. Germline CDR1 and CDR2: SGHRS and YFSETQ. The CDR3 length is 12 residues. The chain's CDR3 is CASSLAGETQYF. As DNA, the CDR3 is TGCGCCAGCAGCTTGGCAGGAGAGACCCAGTACTTC.

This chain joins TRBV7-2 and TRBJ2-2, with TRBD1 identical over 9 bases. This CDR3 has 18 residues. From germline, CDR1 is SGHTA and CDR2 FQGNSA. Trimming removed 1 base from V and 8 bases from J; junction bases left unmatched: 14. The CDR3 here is CASSLEGLGTGMTGELFF. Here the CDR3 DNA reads TGTGCCAGCAGCTTAGAGGGTCTTGGGACAGGGATGACGGGGGAGCTGTTTTTT.

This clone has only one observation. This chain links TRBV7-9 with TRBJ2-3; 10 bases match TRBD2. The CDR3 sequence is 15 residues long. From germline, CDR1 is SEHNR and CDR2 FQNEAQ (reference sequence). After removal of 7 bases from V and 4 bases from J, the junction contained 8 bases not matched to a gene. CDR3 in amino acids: CASKSGGGEADTQYF. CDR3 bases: TGTGCCAGCAAAAGCGGGGGGGGAGAGGCAGATACGCAGTATTTT.

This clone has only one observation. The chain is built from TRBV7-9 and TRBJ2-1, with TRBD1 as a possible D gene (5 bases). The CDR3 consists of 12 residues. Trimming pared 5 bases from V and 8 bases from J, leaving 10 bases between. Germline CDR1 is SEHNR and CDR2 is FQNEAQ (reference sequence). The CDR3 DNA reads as TGTGCCAGCAGCACCGACAGTGATGAGCAGTTCTTC. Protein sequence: CASSTDSDEQFF.

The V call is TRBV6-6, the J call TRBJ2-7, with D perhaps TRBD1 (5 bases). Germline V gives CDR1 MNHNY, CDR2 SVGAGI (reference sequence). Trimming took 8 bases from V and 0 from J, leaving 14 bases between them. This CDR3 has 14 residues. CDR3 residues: CASVGGATSYEQYF. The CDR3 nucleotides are TGTGCCAGCGTGGGTGGGGCCACCTCCTACGAGCAGTACTTC.

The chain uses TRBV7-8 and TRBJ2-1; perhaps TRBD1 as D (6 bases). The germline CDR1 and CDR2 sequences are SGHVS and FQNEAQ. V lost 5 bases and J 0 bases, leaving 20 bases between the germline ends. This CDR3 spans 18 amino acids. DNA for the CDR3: TGTGCCAGCAGCATCCTCGGGTTGGGACAACGCTCCTACAATGAGCAGTTCTTC. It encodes CASSILGLGQRSYNEQFF.

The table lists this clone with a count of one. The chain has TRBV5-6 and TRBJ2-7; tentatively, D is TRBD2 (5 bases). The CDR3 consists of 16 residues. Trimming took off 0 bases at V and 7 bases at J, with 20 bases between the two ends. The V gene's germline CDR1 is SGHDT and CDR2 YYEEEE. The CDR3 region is CASSLDGGPPKREQYF. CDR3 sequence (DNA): TGTGCCAGCAGCTTGGATGGAGGACCCCCGAAGAGGGAGCAGTACTTC.

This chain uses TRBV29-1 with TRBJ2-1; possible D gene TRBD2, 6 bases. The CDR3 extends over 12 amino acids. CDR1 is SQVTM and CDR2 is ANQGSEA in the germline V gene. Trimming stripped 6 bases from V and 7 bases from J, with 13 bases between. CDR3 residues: CSVIGEVNEQFF. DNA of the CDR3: TGCAGCGTCATCGGGGAGGTGAATGAGCAGTTCTTC.

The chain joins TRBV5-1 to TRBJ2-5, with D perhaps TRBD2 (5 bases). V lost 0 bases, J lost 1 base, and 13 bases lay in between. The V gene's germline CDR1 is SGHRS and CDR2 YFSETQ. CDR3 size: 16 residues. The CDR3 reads CASSLASVRGQETQYF. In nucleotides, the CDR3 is TGCGCCAGCAGCTTGGCCTCCGTCCGGGGCCAAGAGACCCAGTACTTC.

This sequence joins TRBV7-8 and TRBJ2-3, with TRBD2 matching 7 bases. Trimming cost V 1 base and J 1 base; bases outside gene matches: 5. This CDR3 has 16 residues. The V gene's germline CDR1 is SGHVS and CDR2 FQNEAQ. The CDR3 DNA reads TGTGCCAGCAGCTTAGAGGAGCTAGCGGGCACAGATACGCAGTATTTT. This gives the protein CASSLEELAGTDTQYF.

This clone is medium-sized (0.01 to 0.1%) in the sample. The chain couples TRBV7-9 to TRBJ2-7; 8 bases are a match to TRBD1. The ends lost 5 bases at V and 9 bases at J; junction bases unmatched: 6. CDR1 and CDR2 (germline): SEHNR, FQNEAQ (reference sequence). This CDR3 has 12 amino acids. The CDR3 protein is CASSLDREVQYF. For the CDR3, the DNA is TGTGCCAGCAGCCTGGACAGGGAAGTGCAGTACTTC.

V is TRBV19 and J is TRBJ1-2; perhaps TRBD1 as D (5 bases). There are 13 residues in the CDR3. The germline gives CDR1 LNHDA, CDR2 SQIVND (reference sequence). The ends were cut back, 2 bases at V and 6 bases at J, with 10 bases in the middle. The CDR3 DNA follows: TGTGCCAGTAGTATATCCAGGGTTGATGGCTACACCTTC. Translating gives CASSISRVDGYTF.

The CDR3 sequence is CASSQEGGVSSYNEQFF. The CDR3 DNA sequence: TGTGCCAGCAGCCAAGAAGGGGGCGTGAGCTCCTACAATGAGCAGTTCTTC. This chain links TRBV4-2 with TRBJ2-1; 7 bases are a match to TRBD1. From germline, CDR1 is LGHNA and CDR2 YNFKEQ. Losses at the gene ends were 0 bases for V and 0 bases for J; bases not matched to a gene: 5. There are 17 residues in the CDR3.

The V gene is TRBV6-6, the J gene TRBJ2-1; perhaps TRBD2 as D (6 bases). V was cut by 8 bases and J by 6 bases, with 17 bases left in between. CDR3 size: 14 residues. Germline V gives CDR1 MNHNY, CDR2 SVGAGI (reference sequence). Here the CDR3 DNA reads TGTGCCAGCGGGGGGACGGCGACTCCCAATGAGCAGTTCTTC. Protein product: CASGGTATPNEQFF.

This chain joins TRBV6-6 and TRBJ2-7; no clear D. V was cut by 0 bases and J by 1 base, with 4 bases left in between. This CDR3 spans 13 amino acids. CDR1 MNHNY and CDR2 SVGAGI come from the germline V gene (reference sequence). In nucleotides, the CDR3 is TGTGCCAGCAGTTACTCGATATCCTACGAGCAGTACTTC. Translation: CASSYSISYEQYF.

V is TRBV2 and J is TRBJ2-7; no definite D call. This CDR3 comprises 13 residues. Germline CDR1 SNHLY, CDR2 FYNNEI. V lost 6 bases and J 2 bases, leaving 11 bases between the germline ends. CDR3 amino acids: CASRAPEPYEQYF. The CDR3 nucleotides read TGTGCCAGCAGGGCCCCCGAGCCCTACGAGCAGTACTTC.

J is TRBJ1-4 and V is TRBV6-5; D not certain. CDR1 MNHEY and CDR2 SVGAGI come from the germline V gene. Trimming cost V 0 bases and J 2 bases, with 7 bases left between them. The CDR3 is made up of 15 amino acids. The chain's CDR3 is CASSYSGSTNEKLFF. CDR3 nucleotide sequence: TGTGCCAGCAGTTACTCGGGGTCTACTAATGAAAAACTGTTTTTT.

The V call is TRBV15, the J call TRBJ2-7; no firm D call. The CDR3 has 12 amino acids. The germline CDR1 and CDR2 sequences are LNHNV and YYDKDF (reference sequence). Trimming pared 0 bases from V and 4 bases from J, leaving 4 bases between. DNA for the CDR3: TGTGCCACCAGCAGAGATGCGTACGAGCAGTACTTC. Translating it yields CATSRDAYEQYF.

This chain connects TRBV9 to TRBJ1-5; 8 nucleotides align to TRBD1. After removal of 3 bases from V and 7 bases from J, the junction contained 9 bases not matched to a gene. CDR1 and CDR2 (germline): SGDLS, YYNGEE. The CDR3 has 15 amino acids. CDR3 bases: TGTGCCAGCAGCGAGCAGGGGGCGGTGGAACAGCCCCAGCATTTT. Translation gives CASSEQGAVEQPQHF. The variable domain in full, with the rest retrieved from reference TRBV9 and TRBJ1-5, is DSGVTQTPKHLITATGQRVTLRCSPRSGDLSVYWYQQSLDQGLQFLIQYYNGEERAKGNILERFSAQQFPDLHSELNLSSLELGDSALYFCASSEQGAVEQPQHFGDGTRLSIL.

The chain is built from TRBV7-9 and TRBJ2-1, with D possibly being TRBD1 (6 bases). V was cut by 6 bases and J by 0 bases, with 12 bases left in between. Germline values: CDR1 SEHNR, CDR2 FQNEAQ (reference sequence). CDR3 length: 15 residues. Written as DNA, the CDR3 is TGTGCCAGCAGATCTACAGGGAGCTCCTACAATGAGCAGTTCTTC. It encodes CASRSTGSSYNEQFF.

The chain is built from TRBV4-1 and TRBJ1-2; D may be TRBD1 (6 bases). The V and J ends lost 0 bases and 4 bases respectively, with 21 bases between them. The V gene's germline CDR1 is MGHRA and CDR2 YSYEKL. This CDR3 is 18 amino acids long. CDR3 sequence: CASSQETWRNTGIYGYTF. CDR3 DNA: TGCGCCAGCAGCCAAGAAACCTGGCGAAATACAGGGATCTATGGCTACACCTTC.